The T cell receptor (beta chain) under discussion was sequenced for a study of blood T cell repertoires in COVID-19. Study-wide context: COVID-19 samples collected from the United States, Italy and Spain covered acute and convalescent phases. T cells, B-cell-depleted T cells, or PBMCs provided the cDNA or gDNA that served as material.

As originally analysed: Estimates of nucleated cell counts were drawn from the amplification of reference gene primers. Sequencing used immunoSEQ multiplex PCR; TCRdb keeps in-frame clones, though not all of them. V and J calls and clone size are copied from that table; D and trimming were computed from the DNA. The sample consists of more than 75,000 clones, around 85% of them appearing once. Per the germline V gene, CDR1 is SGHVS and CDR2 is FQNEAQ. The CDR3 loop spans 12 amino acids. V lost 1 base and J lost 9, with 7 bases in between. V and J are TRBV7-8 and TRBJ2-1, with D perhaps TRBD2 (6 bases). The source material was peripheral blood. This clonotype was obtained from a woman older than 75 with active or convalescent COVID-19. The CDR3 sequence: CASSLVGGEQFF. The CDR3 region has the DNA TGTGCCAGCAGCTTAGTCGGGGGTGAGCAGTTCTTC.